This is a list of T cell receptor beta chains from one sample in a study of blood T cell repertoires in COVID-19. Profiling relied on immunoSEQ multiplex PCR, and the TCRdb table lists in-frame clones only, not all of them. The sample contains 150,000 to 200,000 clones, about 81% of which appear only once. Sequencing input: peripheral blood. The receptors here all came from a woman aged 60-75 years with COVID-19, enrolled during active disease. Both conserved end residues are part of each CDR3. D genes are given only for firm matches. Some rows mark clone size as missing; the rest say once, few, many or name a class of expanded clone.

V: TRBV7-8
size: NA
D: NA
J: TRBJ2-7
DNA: TGTGCCAGCAGCCAGTGGCCGGGCGAGCAGTACTTC
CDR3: CASSQWPGEQYF

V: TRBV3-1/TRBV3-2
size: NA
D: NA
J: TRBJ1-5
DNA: TGTGCCAGCAGCCAAGAGGTGGGGGCAAGTCAGCCCCAGCATTTT
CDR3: CASSQEVGASQPQHF

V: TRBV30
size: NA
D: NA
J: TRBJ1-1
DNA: TGTGCCTGGGTACAGGGTGGCACTGAAGCTTTCTTT
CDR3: CAWVQGGTEAFF

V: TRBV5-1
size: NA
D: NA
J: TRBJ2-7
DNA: TGCGCCAGCAGCTTGGAGTCAGGGATGAGTCCGCTCTACGAGCAGTACTTC
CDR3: CASSLESGMSPLYEQYF

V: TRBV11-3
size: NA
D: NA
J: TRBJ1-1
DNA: TGTGCCAGCAGCTTATCCGGGGAGAACACTGAAGCTTTCTTT
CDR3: CASSLSGENTEAFF

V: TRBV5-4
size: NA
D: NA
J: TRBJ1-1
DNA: TGTGCCAGCAGCCACGAACGGAGGAACACTGAAGCTTTCTTT
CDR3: CASSHERRNTEAFF

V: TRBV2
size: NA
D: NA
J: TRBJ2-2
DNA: TGTGCCAGCAGTGAATATGGGCCCGGGGAGCTGTTTTTT
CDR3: CASSEYGPGELFF

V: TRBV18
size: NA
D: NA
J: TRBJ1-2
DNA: TGTGCCAGCTCACCACCTCTAGGAGTATCCAACTATGGCTACACCTTC
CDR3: CASSPPLGVSNYGYTF

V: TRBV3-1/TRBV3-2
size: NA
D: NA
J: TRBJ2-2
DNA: TGTGCCAGCAGCCAAGCCTTTTCACTAGCGAACACCGGGGAGCTGTTTTTT
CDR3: CASSQAFSLANTGELFF

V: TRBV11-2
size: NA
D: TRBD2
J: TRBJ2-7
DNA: TGTGCCAGCAGCTCGCCGGGACTAGCGGGCTACGACTCCTACGAGCAGTACTTC
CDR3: CASSSPGLAGYDSYEQYF

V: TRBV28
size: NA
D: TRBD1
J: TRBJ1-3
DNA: TGTGCCAGCAGTTTGCATGGGACAGTTGGAAACACCATATATTTT
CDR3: CASSLHGTVGNTIYF

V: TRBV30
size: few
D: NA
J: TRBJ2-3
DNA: TGTGCCTGGGAGAGGAAACCTCCTAGCACAGATACGCAGTATTTT
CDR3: CAWERKPPSTDTQYF

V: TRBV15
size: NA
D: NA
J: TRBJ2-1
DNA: TGTGCCACCAGCAGAGAGACATCAAGCTCCTACAATGAGCAGTTCTTC
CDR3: CATSRETSSSYNEQFF

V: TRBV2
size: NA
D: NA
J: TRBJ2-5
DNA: TGTGCCAGCAGTGAAGGCAGGGCAGAGACCCAGTACTTC
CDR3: CASSEGRAETQYF

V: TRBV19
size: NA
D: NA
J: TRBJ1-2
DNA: TGTGCCAGTAGCTACAGGGAAGGGAGTGGCGGCGCCCACTATGGCTACACCTTC
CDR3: CASSYREGSGGAHYGYTF

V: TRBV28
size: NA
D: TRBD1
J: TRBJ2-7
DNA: TGTGCCAGCAGACCCCCGGACAGGGCCTACGAGCAGTACTTC
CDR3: CASRPPDRAYEQYF

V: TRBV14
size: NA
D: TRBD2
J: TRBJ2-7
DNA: TGTGCCAGCAGCCGCGGGACTAGCGGGAGGCGGAGCGAGCAGTACTTC
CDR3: CASSRGTSGRRSEQYF

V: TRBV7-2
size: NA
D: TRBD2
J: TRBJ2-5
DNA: TGTGCCAGCAGCTTGAGCGGGGGGGGAACCCAAGAGACCCAGTACTTC
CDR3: CASSLSGGGTQETQYF

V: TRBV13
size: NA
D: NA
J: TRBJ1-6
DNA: TGTGCCAGCAGCCCGGGGAGGGGGAGCTCACCCCTCCACTTT
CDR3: CASSPGRGSSPLHF

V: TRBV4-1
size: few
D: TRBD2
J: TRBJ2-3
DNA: TGCGCCAGCAGCTTCACTAGCGAAGGAAGAGATACGCAGTATTTT
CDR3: CASSFTSEGRDTQYF

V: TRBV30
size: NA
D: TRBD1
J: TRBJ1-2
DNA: TGTGCCTGGAGTCCTGCAGGGGGATTGGAGTATGGCTACACCTTC
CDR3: CAWSPAGGLEYGYTF

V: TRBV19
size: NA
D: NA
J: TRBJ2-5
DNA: TGTGCCAGTAGTATCTTCGGACAGACCCAAGAGACCCAGTACTTC
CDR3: CASSIFGQTQETQYF

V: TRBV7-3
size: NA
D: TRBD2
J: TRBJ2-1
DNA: TGTGCCAGCAGCCCTGTCGGACTAGCGGGGGGGAGTGAGCAGTTCTTC
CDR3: CASSPVGLAGGSEQFF

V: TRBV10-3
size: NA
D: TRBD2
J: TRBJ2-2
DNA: TGTGCCATCAGGGGAACCGGGACTAGCTCGGCCGGGGAGCTGTTTTTT
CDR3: CAIRGTGTSSAGELFF

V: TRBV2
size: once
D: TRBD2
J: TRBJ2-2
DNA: TGTGCCAGCAGCGACATGGGACTAGGCAACACCGGGGAGCTGTTTTTT
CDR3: CASSDMGLGNTGELFF

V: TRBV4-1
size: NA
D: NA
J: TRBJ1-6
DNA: TGCGCCAGCAGCCAAGAGGATGTCGGGGGGGTGCCCCTCCACTTT
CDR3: CASSQEDVGGVPLHF

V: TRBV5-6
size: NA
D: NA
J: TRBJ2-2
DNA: TGTGCCAGCAGCCCCGTGACAGGGAACACCGGGGAGCTGTTTTTT
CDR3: CASSPVTGNTGELFF

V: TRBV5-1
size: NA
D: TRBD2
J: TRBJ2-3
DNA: TGCGCCAGCAGCCCGACCGGGACTAGCGGGAGTAAGGATACGCAGTATTTT
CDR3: CASSPTGTSGSKDTQYF

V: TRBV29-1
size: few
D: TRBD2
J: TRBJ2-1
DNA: TGCAGCGTTGCGGGGGGAAGCTCCTACAATGAGCAGTTCTTC
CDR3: CSVAGGSSYNEQFF

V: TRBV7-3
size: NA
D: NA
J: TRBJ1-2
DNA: TGTGCCAGCAGCTTCCTAGGGGGAAATGGCTACACCTTC
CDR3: CASSFLGGNGYTF

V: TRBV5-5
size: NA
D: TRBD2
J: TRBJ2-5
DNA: TGTGCCAGCAGCGCGCCGGGACTAGTCCAAGAGACCCAGTACTTC
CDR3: CASSAPGLVQETQYF

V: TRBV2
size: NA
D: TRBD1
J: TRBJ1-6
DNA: TGTGCCAGCAGAGCTAATCCGGGACAGGGGAGTTCACCCCTCCACTTT
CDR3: CASRANPGQGSSPLHF

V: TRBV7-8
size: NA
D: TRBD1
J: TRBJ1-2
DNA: TGTGCCAGCAGCTCACTTACAGGGGACGGCTACACCTTC
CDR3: CASSSLTGDGYTF

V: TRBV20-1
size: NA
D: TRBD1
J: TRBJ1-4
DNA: TGCAGTGCTAGTCGGGGAGGGACAGGGTCGGACGAAAAACTGTTTTTT
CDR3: CSASRGGTGSDEKLFF

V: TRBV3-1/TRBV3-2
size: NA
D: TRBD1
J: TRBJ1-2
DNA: TGTGCCAGCAGCCAAGACCGGACAGGGGGCGCCGGCTACACCTTC
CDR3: CASSQDRTGGAGYTF

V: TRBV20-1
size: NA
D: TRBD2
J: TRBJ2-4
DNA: TGCAGTGCTAGTCCGGGACTAGCGGGAGCGGTGGCCAAAAACATTCAGTACTTC
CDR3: CSASPGLAGAVAKNIQYF

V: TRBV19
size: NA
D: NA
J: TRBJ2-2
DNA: TGTGCCAGTAACAAAAGGAGCACAGGGATGAACACCGGGGAGCTGTTTTTT
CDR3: CASNKRSTGMNTGELFF

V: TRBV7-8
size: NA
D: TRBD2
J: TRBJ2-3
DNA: TGTGCCAGCAGCTCCGTGGTGGGTGGCAGCGGGAGGGGAGATACGCAGTATTTT
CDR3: CASSSVVGGSGRGDTQYF

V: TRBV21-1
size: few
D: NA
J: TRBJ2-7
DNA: TGTGCCAGCAGCAAAGGACAGGGCCCAGGGATAGCGGGAGAGTGCTACGAGCAGTACTTC
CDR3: CASSKGQGPGIAGECYEQYF

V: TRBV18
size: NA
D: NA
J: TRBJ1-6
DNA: TGTGCCAGCTCACCGGAGGTGGGCAATTCACCCCTCCACTTT
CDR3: CASSPEVGNSPLHF